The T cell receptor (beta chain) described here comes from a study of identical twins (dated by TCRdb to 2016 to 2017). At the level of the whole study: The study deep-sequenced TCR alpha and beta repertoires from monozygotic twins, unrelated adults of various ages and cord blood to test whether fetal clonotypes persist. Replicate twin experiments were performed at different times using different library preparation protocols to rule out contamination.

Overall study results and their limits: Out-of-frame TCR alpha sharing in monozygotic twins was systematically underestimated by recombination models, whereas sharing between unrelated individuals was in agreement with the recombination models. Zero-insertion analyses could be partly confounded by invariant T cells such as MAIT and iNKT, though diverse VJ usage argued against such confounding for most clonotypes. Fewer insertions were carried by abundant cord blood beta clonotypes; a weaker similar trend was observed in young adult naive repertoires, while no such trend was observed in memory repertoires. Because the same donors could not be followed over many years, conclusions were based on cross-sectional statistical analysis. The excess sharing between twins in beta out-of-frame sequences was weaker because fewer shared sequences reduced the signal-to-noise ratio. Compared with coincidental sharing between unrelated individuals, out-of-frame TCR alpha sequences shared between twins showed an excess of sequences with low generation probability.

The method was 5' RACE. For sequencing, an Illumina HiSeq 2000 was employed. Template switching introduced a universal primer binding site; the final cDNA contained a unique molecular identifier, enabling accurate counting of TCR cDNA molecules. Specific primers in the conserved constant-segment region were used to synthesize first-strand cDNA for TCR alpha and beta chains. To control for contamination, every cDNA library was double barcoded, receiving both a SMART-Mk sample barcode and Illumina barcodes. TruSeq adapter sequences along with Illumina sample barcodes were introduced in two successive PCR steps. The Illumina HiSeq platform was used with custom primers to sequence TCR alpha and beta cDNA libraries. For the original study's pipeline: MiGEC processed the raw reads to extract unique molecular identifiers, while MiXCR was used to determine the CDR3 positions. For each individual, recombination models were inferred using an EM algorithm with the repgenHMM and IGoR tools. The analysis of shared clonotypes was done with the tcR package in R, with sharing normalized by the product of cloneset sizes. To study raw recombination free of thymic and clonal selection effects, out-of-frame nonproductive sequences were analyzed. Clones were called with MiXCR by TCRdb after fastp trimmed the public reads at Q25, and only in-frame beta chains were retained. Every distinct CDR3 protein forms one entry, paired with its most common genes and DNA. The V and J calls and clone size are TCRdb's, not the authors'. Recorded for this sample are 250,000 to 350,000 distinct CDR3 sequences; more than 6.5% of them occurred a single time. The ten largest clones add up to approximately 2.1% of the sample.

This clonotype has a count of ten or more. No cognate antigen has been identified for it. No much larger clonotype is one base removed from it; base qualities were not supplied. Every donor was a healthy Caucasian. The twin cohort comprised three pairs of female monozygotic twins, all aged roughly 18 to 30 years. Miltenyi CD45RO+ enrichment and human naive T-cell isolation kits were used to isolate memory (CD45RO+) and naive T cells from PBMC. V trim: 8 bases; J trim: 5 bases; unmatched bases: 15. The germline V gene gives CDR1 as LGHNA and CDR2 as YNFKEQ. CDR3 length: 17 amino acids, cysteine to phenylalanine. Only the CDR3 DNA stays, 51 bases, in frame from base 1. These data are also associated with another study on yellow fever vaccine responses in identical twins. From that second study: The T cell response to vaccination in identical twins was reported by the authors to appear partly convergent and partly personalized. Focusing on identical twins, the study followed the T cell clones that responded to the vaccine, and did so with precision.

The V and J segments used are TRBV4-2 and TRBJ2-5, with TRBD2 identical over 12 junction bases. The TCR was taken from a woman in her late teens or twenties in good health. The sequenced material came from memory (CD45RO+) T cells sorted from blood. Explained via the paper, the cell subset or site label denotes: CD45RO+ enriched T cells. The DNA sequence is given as TGTGCCAGCGGCGCCGGATCTAGCGGGGGGGCCAGGGAGACCCAGTACTTC. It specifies CASGAGSSGGARETQYF.